Below, 19 T cell receptor beta chains from the same sample are listed, as sequenced in a study of T cells in Graves' hyperthyroidism and ophthalmopathy. Using RNA transcripts as the source, TCR beta CDR3 regions were amplified. RT-PCR in the first round (using the HTBI primer set) targeted the TCR CDR3. A single record per CDR3 protein comes from TCRdb applying MiXCR to the multiplex PCR reads. The table records over 700,000 distinct CDR3 sequences, about 17% of them present only once. Sequencing used blood. These receptors came from a woman between 45 and 65 years old with Graves' hyperthyroidism that later progressed to Graves' ophthalmopathy.

The gene calls are TRBV7-6 and TRBJ2-5; 9 positions agree with TRBD1. The CDR3 extends over 15 amino acids. Germline V CDR1 and CDR2: SGHVS, FNYEAQ. The V gene end was trimmed by 5 bases and the J gene end by 7 bases; junction bases not matched to a gene: 11. CDR3 residues: CASSPLRDRDGTQYF. The CDR3 region has the DNA TGTGCCAGCAGCCCTCTTAGGGACAGGGACGGGACCCAGTACTTC.

This clonotype occurred many times. The J gene is TRBJ2-1, the V gene TRBV7-9; D perhaps matches TRBD2 (6 bases). Trimming took off 2 bases at V and 0 bases at J, with 14 bases between the two ends. The CDR3 runs to 17 residues. Germline assignment: CDR1 SEHNR and CDR2 FQNEAQ (reference sequence). CDR3 nucleotides: TGTGCCAGCAGCTTAAACGGAGAAGCGGGCTCCTACAATGAGCAGTTCTTC. Protein: CASSLNGEAGSYNEQFF.

This clonotype was detected only a few times. The V gene is TRBV9, the J gene TRBJ1-2, with D unresolved. The CDR3 has 15 residues. Germline CDR1 SGDLS, CDR2 YYNGEE. V lost 0 bases and J 6 bases, leaving 15 bases between the germline ends. CDR3 protein: CASSVAPQGEDGYTF. For the CDR3, the DNA is TGTGCCAGCAGCGTAGCCCCACAAGGAGAGGATGGCTACACCTTC.

This clonotype turned up a few times. This rearrangement joins TRBV30 to TRBJ2-3; D is undetermined. This CDR3 has 15 residues. Per germline, CDR1 GTSNPN and CDR2 SVGIG (reference sequence). Trimming stripped 0 bases from V and 0 bases from J, with 10 bases between. CDR3: CAWSVGSPSTDTQYF. DNA of the CDR3: TGTGCCTGGAGTGTAGGCAGTCCCAGCACAGATACGCAGTATTTT.

The J gene is TRBJ1-5, the V gene TRBV15; D is unclear. V dropped 6 bases and J dropped 5 bases, with 17 bases sitting between them. The CDR3 has 15 amino acids. From germline, CDR1 is LNHNV and CDR2 YYDKDF (reference sequence). The CDR3 nucleotides read TGTGCCACCAGTGACCGGACTAAGGGCCATCAGCCCCAGCATTTT. It is translated as CATSDRTKGHQPQHF.

This clonotype was counted ten times or more. The chain employs TRBV30 and TRBJ1-1; D uncertain. The V end lost 1 base, the J end lost 4 bases, and 4 bases lay between the germline ends. Germline V gene sequence: CDR1 GTSNPN, CDR2 SVGIG (reference sequence). The CDR3 totals 11 residues. The DNA of the CDR3 is TGTGCCTGGAGTGAGGTCACTGAAGCTTTCTTT. Translated: CAWSEVTEAFF.

The chain is built from TRBV29-1 and TRBJ1-1; perhaps TRBD1 as D (5 bases). V lost 6 bases and J lost 1, with 9 bases in between. The germline CDR1 and CDR2 sequences are SQVTM and ANQGSEA. The CDR3 totals 12 residues. CDR3 protein: CSVVDKNTEAFF. The DNA for the CDR3 is TGCAGCGTGGTGGACAAGAACACTGAAGCTTTCTTT.

This sequence joins TRBV15 and TRBJ2-1; no reliable D call. From germline, CDR1 is LNHNV and CDR2 YYDKDF (reference sequence). With 0 bases removed from V and 2 bases from J, the gap between germline ends came to 14 bases. The CDR3 has 17 amino acids. The CDR3 bases are TGTGCCACCAGCAGAGATGGGTCCCCTGTGACCTACAATGAGCAGTTCTTC. This sequence encodes CATSRDGSPVTYNEQFF. Using reference TRBV15 and TRBJ2-1 for the parts outside the CDR3, the full variable domain is DAMVIQNPRYQVTQFGKPVTLSCSQTLNHNVMYWYQQKSSQAPKLLFHYYDKDFNNEADTPDNFQSRRPNTSFCFLDIRSPGLGDTAMYLCATSRDGSPVTYNEQFFGPGTRLTVL.

This clonotype was detected a few times. V and J are TRBV19 and TRBJ2-2; TRBD1 matches at 8 bases. Germline V gives CDR1 LNHDA, CDR2 SQIVND (reference sequence). The V segment lost 4 bases and the J segment 4 bases; nucleotides outside the gene matches: 8. There are 16 residues in the CDR3. CDR3 nucleotides: TGTGCCAGTAGTACGACAGGGGACGGTGGCACCGGGGAGCTGTTTTTT. It is translated as CASSTTGDGGTGELFF.

This sequence joins TRBV7-3 and TRBJ2-7; perhaps TRBD1 as D (5 bases). Trimming took 5 bases from V and 3 from J, leaving 11 bases between them. This CDR3 region has 13 residues. Germline V CDR1 and CDR2: SGHTA, FQGTGA. CDR3 protein: CASSPNQGYEQYF. The CDR3 DNA is TGTGCCAGCAGCCCAAACCAGGGCTACGAGCAGTACTTC.

This clonotype was seen a handful of times. The rearrangement uses TRBV6-2 or TRBV6-3 and TRBJ2-3, with D perhaps TRBD2 (5 bases). This CDR3 contains 13 residues. Trimming took off 5 bases at V and 5 bases at J, with 11 bases between the two ends. Germline V gene data show CDR1 as MNHEY and CDR2 as SVGEGT. The CDR3 reads CASSDREGDTQYF. In nucleotides, the CDR3 is TGTGCCAGCAGTGACCGAGAGGGAGATACGCAGTATTTT.

A single count supports this clonotype. V is TRBV19 and J is TRBJ2-5; 12 bases align to TRBD2. Trimming removed 4 bases from V and 7 bases from J; junction bases left unmatched: 10. This CDR3 region has 16 residues. Germline V gene sequence: CDR1 LNHDA, CDR2 SQIVND (reference sequence). This CDR3 is CASSTPLAGGQGTQYF. Written as DNA, the CDR3 is TGTGCCAGTAGTACCCCCCTAGCGGGGGGGCAGGGGACCCAGTACTTC.

V and J are TRBV27 and TRBJ2-2; the D gene is possibly TRBD1 (5 bases). Germline CDR1 MNHEY, CDR2 SMNVEV (reference sequence). This CDR3 region has 14 residues. The V and J ends lost 6 bases and 3 bases respectively, with 11 bases between them. DNA for the CDR3: TGTGCCAGCAGGAATAGGGGTGACACCGGGGAGCTGTTTTTT. Translating it yields CASRNRGDTGELFF.

This clonotype was observed a handful of times. The junction departs from germline at one end; a sequencing error may be responsible. The genes are TRBV30 and TRBJ1-5; D not resolved. The V gene's germline CDR1 is GTSNPN and CDR2 SVGIG (reference sequence). The CDR3 spans 14 residues. The CDR3 DNA reads TGTGTCTGGAGTGGCCTTAATAGCAATCAGCCCCAGCATTTT. This translates into CVWSGLNSNQPQHF. Filled out from reference TRBV30 and TRBJ1-5, the complete variable domain reads SQTIHQWPATLVQPVGSPLSLECTVEGTSNPNLYWYRQAAGRGLQLLFYSVGIGQISSEVPQNLSASRPQDRQFILSSKKLLLSDSGFYLCVWSGLNSNQPQHFGDGTRLSIL.

In this sample, this clonotype turned up many times. This chain links TRBV7-2 with TRBJ2-7; TRBD1 agrees at 7 bases. V was clipped by 4 bases and J by 2 bases; unmatched bases: 8. There are 15 residues in the CDR3. Germline-derived CDR1 and CDR2 are SGHTA and FQGNSA. The CDR3 spells CASSSLTGIPYEQYF. The DNA for the CDR3 is TGTGCCAGCAGCTCCTTGACAGGGATCCCCTACGAGCAGTACTTC.

The chain couples TRBV3-1 to TRBJ1-5; 11 bases match TRBD1. V shed 3 bases and J 5 bases; nucleotides not matched to a gene: 9. In germline, CDR1 is LGHDT, CDR2 YNNKEL (reference sequence). The CDR3 is 17 amino acids. This chain's CDR3 is CASSHSRGTGGDQPQHF. CDR3 sequence (DNA): TGTGCCAGCAGCCACTCAAGAGGGACAGGGGGGGATCAGCCCCAGCATTTT.

This clonotype was detected many times. The chain carries TRBV6-6 and TRBJ1-2, with no clear D. The length of the CDR3 is 12 residues. Trimming cost V 2 bases and J 7 bases, with 8 bases left between them. Germline-derived CDR1 and CDR2 are MNHNY and SVGAGI (reference sequence). The CDR3 here is CASSYRGVGYTF. The CDR3 DNA sequence: TGTGCCAGCAGTTACCGTGGGGTTGGCTACACCTTC.

This clonotype showed up many times. CDR3 loop: CAWDSGNYGYTF. CDR3 in DNA: TGTGCCTGGGACAGTGGGAACTATGGCTACACCTTC. The V call is TRBV30, the J call TRBJ1-2; D might be TRBD1 (5 bases). With 5 bases removed from V and 2 bases from J, the gap between germline ends came to 9 bases. The germline gives CDR1 GTSNPN, CDR2 SVGIG (reference sequence). The length of the CDR3 is 12 residues.

This clonotype was picked up many times. This chain connects TRBV27 to TRBJ1-1; a weak D match, TRBD1 (5 bases). The ends were cut back, 6 bases at V and 5 bases at J, with 16 bases in the middle. Germline CDR1 is MNHEY and CDR2 is SMNVEV (reference sequence). This CDR3 contains 14 residues. The CDR3 DNA is TGTGCCAGCAGACCGCTAGGGGAGAAGACTGAAGCTTTCTTT. This translates into CASRPLGEKTEAFF.